This T cell receptor beta chain came from a study of OX40 agonist ivuxolimab in advanced cancers. As for the study in general: Anti-PD-1, anti-PD-L1 or anti-CTLA-4 therapy given earlier was allowed, and 30% to 45% had some.

Concerning this clone: The antigen is not known.

Study results and limitations: It was also the case that some nonresponders had low normalized T-cell clonal expansion.

Some clones are missing from TCRdb's copy, which holds only in-frame ones; the method was immunoSEQ multiplex PCR. The table lists about 86,000 clones, roughly 87% of them singletons. V lost 5 bases, J lost 8 bases, and 18 bases lay in between. Germline V gene sequence: CDR1 SGHVS, CDR2 FQNEAQ. CDR3 size: 14 residues. The sample in question was CD4+ or CD8+ T cells sorted from blood, obtained in a trial of the OX40 agonist ivuxolimab. The clonotype comes from an adult with an advanced solid tumor such as melanoma, head and neck, liver or kidney cancer. V is TRBV7-8 and J is TRBJ1-1; D gene unclear. In nucleotides, the CDR3 is TGTGCCAGCAGCGCCCGTTCCTCCCGGGCAGAAGCTTTCTTT. Its protein product is CASSARSSRAEAFF.